These T cell receptor beta chains were read from a single sample in a study of response to subunit inactivated influenza vaccine. A single record per CDR3 protein comes from TCRdb applying MiXCR to the RT-PCR reads. The sample includes 540,000 or so distinct CDR3 sequences, roughly 13% of them seen just once. The specimen comprised PBMCs from blood, sampled about 6 weeks after vaccination. The receptors were gathered from a man in his fifties or sixties who received an inactivated influenza vaccine. The CDR3 runs from the conserved cysteine through the conserved F or W. D genes are given only for firm matches. Size values are once, few and many counts, or a class for expanded clones, and some rows have none.

v_gene,d_gene,j_gene,abundance,CDR3aa,CDR3nt
TRBV19,TRBD1,TRBJ1-5,NA,CASRHRGLQPQHF,TGTGCCAGTAGGCACAGGGGGCTTCAGCCCCAGCATTTT
TRBV4-2,TRBD2,TRBJ2-7,many,CASSKSGVSGSEQYF,TGTGCCAGCAGTAAAAGTGGGGTTAGCGGGAGCGAGCAGTACTTC
TRBV6-1,TRBD2,TRBJ2-1,NA,CASRRTGTSGGNEQFF,TGTGCCAGCAGAAGAACCGGGACTAGCGGGGGTAATGAGCAGTTCTTC
TRBV10-2,TRBD1,TRBJ2-7,many,CASRLNRDRDYEQYF,TGCGCCAGCAGACTAAACCGGGACAGGGACTACGAGCAGTACTTC
TRBV10-3,TRBD2,TRBJ2-7,few,CAISERLADEQYF,TGTGCCATCAGTGAGCGGCTAGCGGACGAGCAGTACTTC
TRBV29-1,TRBD2,TRBJ2-3,few,CSVELAGGGTDTQYF,TGCAGCGTTGAGTTGGCGGGAGGGGGCACAGATACGCAGTATTTT
TRBV4-3,NA,TRBJ2-7,NA,CASSQGLLIEQYF,TGCGCCAGCAGCCAGGGACTCTTGATTGAGCAGTACTTC
TRBV18,NA,TRBJ2-1,NA,CASSPNEKSSYNEQFF,TGTGCCAGCTCACCAAATGAAAAGAGCTCCTACAATGAGCAGTTCTTC
TRBV29-1,NA,TRBJ2-1,many,CSVTRDSPYEQFF,TGCAGCGTGACCCGGGACTCCCCCTATGAGCAGTTCTTC
TRBV12-3/TRBV12-4,NA,TRBJ2-5,many,CASSLGDQETQYF,TGTGCCAGCAGCCTTGGGGACCAAGAGACCCAGTACTTC
TRBV12-3/TRBV12-4,NA,TRBJ2-5,few,CASSAPGQQETQYF,TGTGCCAGCAGTGCCCCGGGACAACAAGAGACCCAGTACTTC
TRBV4-3,TRBD2,TRBJ2-2,NA,CASSQDNLGGGTGELFF,TGCGCCAGCAGCCAAGACAATCTTGGCGGGGGCACCGGGGAGCTGTTTTTT
TRBV5-5,NA,TRBJ2-5,NA,CASSFRPGETQYF,TGTGCCAGCAGCTTCAGACCGGGGGAGACCCAGTACTTC
TRBV18,NA,TRBJ1-1,NA,CASSLYLRAGNTEAFF,TGTGCCAGCTCGCTTTATCTTAGGGCAGGGAACACTGAAGCTTTCTTT
TRBV2,NA,TRBJ1-1,NA,CASSEGVKDTEAFF,TGTGCCAGCAGTGAAGGAGTAAAGGACACTGAAGCTTTCTTT
TRBV20-1,TRBD1,TRBJ2-4,many,CSARARQGKNIQYF,TGCAGTGCTAGAGCGAGACAGGGAAAAAACATTCAGTACTTC
TRBV5-1,NA,TRBJ2-7,many,CASSYIATYEQYF,TGCGCCAGCAGCTATATAGCTACCTACGAGCAGTACTTC
TRBV20-1,TRBD1,TRBJ2-7,many,CSASPTQGSSYEQYF,TGCAGTGCTAGCCCCACACAGGGGTCCTCCTACGAGCAGTACTTC
TRBV5-4,TRBD2,TRBJ2-1,NA,CASSFSRGVAGGSKYNEQFF,TGTGCCAGCAGCTTCAGTCGTGGGGTAGCGGGAGGTTCAAAGTACAATGAGCAGTTCTTC
TRBV7-9,TRBD2,TRBJ2-5,many,CASSPGTSEETQYF,TGTGCCAGCAGCCCCGGGACTAGCGAAGAGACCCAGTACTTC
TRBV12-3/TRBV12-4,NA,TRBJ2-5,NA,CASSISPLVSGTQYF,TGTGCCAGCAGCATAAGCCCACTAGTCTCGGGGACCCAGTACTTC
TRBV5-1,TRBD1,TRBJ2-3,many,CASSQDRAATDTQYF,TGCGCCAGCAGCCAGGACAGGGCCGCAACAGATACGCAGTATTTT
TRBV12-3/TRBV12-4,TRBD1,TRBJ1-2,few,CASRRITGGSNYGYTF,TGTGCCAGCAGGCGGATCACAGGGGGAAGTAACTATGGCTACACCTTC
TRBV4-2,NA,TRBJ2-7,few,CASSHTFGGPYEQYF,TGTGCCAGCAGCCATACCTTCGGCGGCCCCTACGAGCAGTACTTC
TRBV12-3/TRBV12-4,TRBD2,TRBJ2-7,NA,CASLSSGSTYEQYF,TGTGCCAGCTTATCTAGCGGGAGTACTTACGAGCAGTACTTC
TRBV20-1,TRBD2,TRBJ2-1,many,CSARGREYNEQFF,TGCAGTGCTAGGGGGAGGGAGTACAATGAGCAGTTCTTC
TRBV24-1,NA,TRBJ2-7,once,CATSEIGTDYEQYF,TGTGCCACCAGTGAAATCGGGACTGACTACGAGCAGTACTTC
TRBV12-3/TRBV12-4,NA,TRBJ2-7,NA,CASSLTARPEQYF,TGTGCCAGCAGTTTAACAGCTCGTCCCGAGCAGTACTTC
TRBV6-5,NA,TRBJ2-1,many,CASSYSGDPSYNEQFF,TGTGCCAGCAGTTACTCCGGGGATCCCTCCTACAATGAGCAGTTCTTC
TRBV7-2,NA,TRBJ2-3,NA,CASTYLGTDTQYF,TGTGCCAGCACCTATCTTGGGACAGATACGCAGTATTTT
TRBV25-1,NA,TRBJ2-1,NA,CASTSRGHDNEQFF,TGTGCCAGCACCTCCCGAGGACACGACAATGAGCAGTTCTTC
TRBV2,NA,TRBJ2-5,few,CASSEDKTQYF,TGTGCCAGCAGTGAAGACAAGACCCAGTACTTC
TRBV27,NA,TRBJ2-1,many,CASSFVRGNEQFF,TGTGCCAGCAGTTTTGTTAGAGGCAATGAGCAGTTCTTC
TRBV9,NA,TRBJ2-2,NA,CASRNARGTGELFF,TGTGCCAGCAGAAACGCCCGGGGGACCGGGGAGCTGTTTTTT
TRBV27,NA,TRBJ2-7,many,CASSLYGPTYEQYF,TGTGCCAGCAGCTTGTACGGGCCTACCTACGAGCAGTACTTC
TRBV12-3/TRBV12-4,TRBD2,TRBJ2-7,NA,CASRGLAAGEQYF,TGTGCCAGCAGGGGACTAGCGGCAGGCGAGCAGTACTTC
TRBV5-5,TRBD2,TRBJ2-1,many,CASSGPSAPGLLYNEQFF,TGTGCCAGCAGCGGACCGAGTGCCCCGGGACTACTCTACAATGAGCAGTTCTTC
TRBV20-1,NA,TRBJ2-7,many,CSARSTKTGAYEQYF,TGCAGTGCTAGATCGACAAAGACAGGAGCCTACGAGCAGTACTTC
TRBV12-3/TRBV12-4,NA,TRBJ1-4,few,CASSFARSTNEKLFF,TGTGCCAGCAGTTTTGCAAGGTCAACTAATGAAAAACTGTTTTTT
TRBV7-9,TRBD1,TRBJ2-7,NA,CASSLGQANYEQYF,TGTGCCAGCAGCCTCGGACAGGCTAACTACGAGCAGTACTTC
TRBV15,TRBD2,TRBJ2-3,NA,CATSRDLRGGTDTQYF,TGTGCCACCAGCAGAGATCTCCGGGGGGGGACAGATACGCAGTATTTT
TRBV29-1,NA,TRBJ2-3,few,CSIMDREKSTDTQYF,TGCAGCATAATGGACAGAGAGAAGTCCACAGATACGCAGTATTTT
TRBV6-2/TRBV6-3,NA,TRBJ2-1,NA,CASSYLGDLGNEQFF,TGTGCCAGCAGTTACTTAGGGGACCTCGGGAATGAGCAGTTCTTC
TRBV11-2,NA,TRBJ2-1,NA,CASSFSEGSYNEQFF,TGTGCCAGCAGCTTTTCGGAGGGCTCCTACAATGAGCAGTTCTTC
TRBV9,NA,TRBJ2-7,NA,CASSLGQTPGSYEQYF,TGTGCCAGCAGCCTAGGACAGACTCCAGGTTCCTACGAGCAGTACTTC
TRBV6-5,NA,TRBJ2-7,NA,CASSYSGTRYEQYF,TGTGCCAGCAGTTACTCCGGGACTCGATACGAGCAGTACTTC